This T cell receptor (beta chain) appears in the sequencing data of a study of beta chain features in type 1 diabetes (dated by TCRdb to the late 2010s). For context, the study as a whole: Mean age, gender distribution, total cell number and subset yield were not different between patients and healthy donors. Regulatory and stem cell-like memory subsets were isolated from only 8 patients and about eight healthy donors, whereas naive and central memory subsets came from all 30 or so donors. Across all samples, almost 110 million sorted cells were examined, and cell number per subset correlated strongly with RNA yield. The study compared the TCRB repertoires of sorted circulating CD4+ T cell subsets in recently diagnosed type 1 diabetes patients with those in matched healthy donors.

A remark on this clone: Its target antigen remains unknown. Base qualities were left out, and no much larger clone turns up one base away.

Here is what the overall study found, with its caveats: Shorter templates might have been favored by PCR, but patient and control samples were amplified and corrected together, so both groups would have been affected equally by any skew. Only small numbers of individuals were included in the HLA sub-analyses, which left unresolved whether HLA type had any influence on TCRB rearrangement. Naive, central memory and regulatory TCRB repertoires appeared to be more similar among patients than among healthy donors. In all four CD4+ subsets, TCRB CDR3 length was moderately but significantly shorter in type 1 diabetes patients. At VDJ recombination sites, type 1 diabetes patients had fewer insertions and more deleted nucleotides, which implies abnormalities in thymic rearrangement. Because cDNA was sequenced instead of genomic DNA, highly expressing activated cells could be over-represented, though the groups showed no difference in activation or CD3 levels.

From the germline V gene, CDR1 is SNHLY and CDR2 is FYNNEI. V is cut by 8 bases and J by 0 bases, and the space between the germline ends is 11 bases. Including cysteine and phenylalanine, the CDR3 has 14 amino acids. Kept here is only the CDR3 DNA, which spans 42 bases and is read in frame from base 1. All of the isolated RNA was reverse transcribed with the High Capacity cDNA Reverse Transcription Kit, so expressed TCRB transcripts were sequenced. Naive, central memory and regulatory T cell samples underwent deep immunoSEQ sequencing, averaging about 3.57 million total reads per sample. Sorted cells were lysed in RLT buffer, and RNA was extracted using DNase-treated RNeasy Micro or Mini kits according to cell number. Each cell subset was processed on its own to prevent cross-contamination, while patient and healthy donor samples were processed together. Using the immunoSEQ multiplex PCR, TCRB sequences were amplified from cDNA into 87-bp fragments spanning the CDR3 region. Sequencing of the amplicons was performed on the Illumina HiSeq platform. The authors processed their data as follows. Synthetic template baselines were used to correct PCR bias computationally, reads within Hamming distance 2 were collapsed, and singletons that could not be merged were discarded. By aligning reads against IMGT, V, D and J genes, CDR3 length, and insertions or deletions at six rearrangement sites were assigned. Clonotype counts were normalized to sorted cell number within each subset before computing true diversity and Gini coefficients with the tcR R package. Repertoire sharing was quantified using the overlap coefficient calculated on TCRB nucleotide sequences. Out-of-frame TCRB sequences from naive cells were analyzed as a proxy for the pre-selection repertoire. This immuneACCESS table, as held by TCRdb, lists in-frame sequences with V and J called but not all clones. Of the missing ones, under half trace to an unresolved V gene in checked studies; the others have no known cause. V and J calls and clone size are those listed in that table; D and trimming were worked out from the DNA. The sample has around 430,000 clones on record, approximately 31% of them singletons. The ten largest clones add up to about 0.065% of the sample.

A single peripheral blood draw of approximately 110 mL on average was collected from each donor into heparinised tubes. A BD FACSAria II and a panel including CD45RO, CCR7, CD25, CD127, CD95 and CD27 were used to sort naive, central memory, regulatory and stem cell-like memory CD4+ T cells. A purity above 98% was achieved for all sorted populations. Right away, PBMCs were isolated by Lymphoprep density gradient centrifugation and were stained directly, with no culture step. To minimize batch effects, samples were stained and sorted in pairs, one healthy donor with one patient per experiment. What was sequenced was naive CD4+ T cells from blood. Interpreted using the paper, the cell subset or site label stands for: true naive CD4+ T cells. This sequence uses TRBV2 and TRBJ1-5, and perhaps TRBD1 as D gene, on 6 matching bases. This receptor was obtained from a man between 18 and 29 years old in good health. The nucleotide sequence reads as follows: TGTGCCAGCTCCGGGACAACTAGCAATCAGCCCCAGCATTTT. This sequence encodes CASSGTTSNQPQHF.